The 28 T cell receptor beta chains below all came from one sample that was sequenced in a study of cytomegalovirus exposure and HLA in healthy donors. PCR involved 60 Vbeta and 13 Jbeta primers. Sequenced by immunoSEQ multiplex PCR; TCRdb stores in-frame clones only, minus some. The sample records around 170,000 clones, just under 80% being singletons. Sequencing was performed on PBMCs. These receptors all come from a woman in her forties or fifties in good health and CMV-seropositive.

The chain couples TRBV6-1 to TRBJ1-4; a weak D match, TRBD1 (6 bases). CDR1 and CDR2 from the germline V gene are MNHNS and SASEGT. This CDR3 has 14 amino acids. V was clipped by 5 bases and J by 8 bases, with 15 bases between them. CDR3 sequence (DNA): TGTGCCAGCAGTTCACAGGGTCCGAAGGAAAAACTGTTTTTT. Its protein product is CASSSQGPKEKLFF.

The rearrangement links TRBV6-5 to TRBJ2-7; D is undetermined. Germline V gives CDR1 MNHEY, CDR2 SVGAGI. This CDR3 comprises 13 residues. Trimming took off 2 bases at V and 3 bases at J, with 8 bases between the two ends. This CDR3 reads CASSYLPGYEQYF. The DNA for the CDR3 is TGTGCCAGCAGTTACCTTCCAGGCTACGAGCAGTACTTC.

The V call is TRBV28, the J call TRBJ1-5; TRBD1 aligns across 8 bases. Trimming removed 6 bases from V and 10 bases from J; junction bases left unmatched: 8. Germline loops: CDR1 MDHEN, CDR2 SYDVKM. The CDR3 runs to 13 residues. The CDR3 spells CASRDRGPRPQHF. DNA for the CDR3: TGTGCCAGCAGAGACAGGGGCCCCAGACCCCAGCATTTT.

The chain employs TRBV6-5 and TRBJ2-2; 7 bases line up with TRBD1. V lost 6 bases to trimming and J lost 7 bases; unmatched junction nucleotides: 5. The germline V gene encodes CDR1 MNHEY and CDR2 SVGAGI. The CDR3 length is 13 residues. CDR3 nucleotide sequence: TGTGCCAGCAGACAGGGGTACTACGGGGAGCTGTTTTTT. Protein sequence: CASRQGYYGELFF.

The chain couples TRBV9 to TRBJ2-5; 9 positions match TRBD1. The V segment lost 3 bases and the J segment 9 bases; nucleotides outside the gene matches: 12. The CDR3 runs to 15 residues. The germline V gene encodes CDR1 SGDLS and CDR2 YYNGEE. CDR3 coding DNA: TGTGCCAGCAGCGGGGCTGGACAGGGGAGAGGGGCCCAGTACTTC. Its protein is CASSGAGQGRGAQYF.

The chain has TRBV18 and TRBJ1-1; D remains ambiguous. The CDR3 extends over 14 amino acids. Per germline, CDR1 KGHSH and CDR2 LQKENI. V lost 3 bases and J 2 bases, leaving 10 bases between the germline ends. In nucleotides, the CDR3 is TGTGCCAGCTCACCCGGAGCCCTCAACACTGAAGCTTTCTTT. This sequence encodes CASSPGALNTEAFF.

The genes are TRBV7-2 and TRBJ2-3, with 8 positions matching TRBD2. Germline V gene sequence: CDR1 SGHTA, CDR2 FQGNSA. CDR3 size: 16 residues. The V segment lost 6 bases and the J segment 0 bases; nucleotides outside the gene matches: 8. CDR3 in DNA: TGTGCCAGCAGAGCCGGGACTAGGACTAGCACAGATACGCAGTATTTT. It is translated as CASRAGTRTSTDTQYF.

The chain carries TRBV18 and TRBJ2-5, with 7 bases fitting TRBD1. The length of the CDR3 is 13 residues. Germline values: CDR1 KGHSH, CDR2 LQKENI. Germline trimming cut 6 bases from V and 2 bases from J; bases unmatched to any gene: 3. CDR3 DNA sequence: TGTGCCAGCTCCGGGACAGATCAAGAGACCCAGTACTTC. Residues: CASSGTDQETQYF.

There are a few counts of this clone. The chain couples TRBV5-6 to TRBJ2-1, with D possibly TRBD1 on 5 matching bases. V dropped 6 bases and J dropped 7 bases, with 23 bases sitting between them. Germline lookup yields CDR1 SGHDT and CDR2 YYEEEE. The CDR3 is 16 amino acids. CDR3 sequence: CASIPARQGWLNEQFF. Written as DNA, the CDR3 is TGTGCCAGCATTCCGGCGAGGCAGGGATGGTTGAATGAGCAGTTCTTC.

This chain uses TRBV4-2 with TRBJ1-1; 9 bases align to TRBD1. V trimming: 3 bases; J trimming: 6 bases; junction bases outside the gene matches: 5. The CDR3 sequence is 14 residues long. Germline V gene lookup returns CDR1 LGHNA and CDR2 YNFKEQ. The CDR3 region is CASSHNTGGSEAFF. The CDR3 DNA reads TGTGCCAGCAGCCATAACACAGGGGGCTCTGAAGCTTTCTTT.

V is TRBV7-9 and J is TRBJ1-1; weak D call: TRBD1 (5 bases). V shed 5 bases and J shed 4 bases, with 14 bases lying between them. The CDR3 loop spans 14 amino acids. Germline lookup yields CDR1 SEHNR and CDR2 FQNEAQ (reference sequence). CDR3 loop: CASSMMEGSTEAFF. CDR3 in DNA: TGTGCCAGCAGCATGATGGAGGGGAGCACTGAAGCTTTCTTT.

The CDR3 loop reads CASSLGRGQGGELFF. In nucleotides, the CDR3 is TGTGCCAGCAGCTTAGGGCGGGGTCAAGGTGGGGAGCTGTTTTTT. The chain is built from TRBV7-2 and TRBJ2-2; weak D call: TRBD2 (6 bases). Germline-derived CDR1 and CDR2 are SGHTA and FQGNSA. V lost 1 base and J lost 8, with 14 bases in between. This CDR3 region has 15 residues.

V is TRBV14 and J is TRBJ1-4, with D unresolved. Trimming stripped 2 bases from V and 0 bases from J, with 4 bases between. Germline loops: CDR1 SGHDN, CDR2 FVKESK. This CDR3 is built from 14 residues. In DNA form, the CDR3 reads TGTGCCAGCAGCCAACAGACAACTAATGAAAAACTGTTTTTT. Its protein is CASSQQTTNEKLFF.

This clone was detected a few times. The V gene is TRBV29-1, the J gene TRBJ1-2; the D is unclear. Germline V gene sequence: CDR1 SQVTM, CDR2 ANQGSEA. The CDR3 is 14 residues long. Trimming shortened V by 6 bases and J by 5 bases, and 19 bases separated the two germline ends. The CDR3 reads CSVRPRTGIYGYTF. Here the CDR3 DNA reads TGCAGCGTCCGCCCCCGGACGGGGATTTATGGCTACACCTTC.

This rearrangement joins TRBV5-4 to TRBJ2-2, with 12 nucleotides matching TRBD1. This CDR3 spans 16 amino acids. From germline, CDR1 is SGHNT and CDR2 YYREEE (reference sequence). Losses at the gene ends were 1 base for V and 7 bases for J; bases not matched to a gene: 5. For the CDR3, the DNA is TGTGCCAGCAGCTTGCCCGGGGACAGGGGGCGCGGGGAGCTGTTTTTT. It specifies CASSLPGDRGRGELFF.

The chain is built from TRBV9 and TRBJ2-1; 13 bases align to TRBD2. The CDR3 runs to 15 residues. Per the germline V gene, CDR1 is SGDLS and CDR2 is YYNGEE. V gave up 0 bases and J gave up 9 bases; unmatched junction bases: 3. CDR3: CASSVGLAGGSEQFF. The CDR3 DNA follows: TGTGCCAGCAGCGTAGGACTAGCGGGGGGAAGTGAGCAGTTCTTC.

V gene TRBV25-1 combines with J gene TRBJ2-1, with 9 bases fitting TRBD2. This CDR3 spans 15 amino acids. Germline V gene data show CDR1 as MGHDK and CDR2 as SYGVNS. V was pared by 5 bases and J by 2 bases, with 4 bases of the junction left unmatched. The CDR3 sequence: CASSLAGVPYNEQFF. As DNA, the CDR3 is TGTGCCAGCAGTTTAGCGGGAGTCCCCTACAATGAGCAGTTCTTC.

The chain has TRBV11-2 and TRBJ2-2; the match to TRBD2 covers 10 bases. This CDR3 region has 18 residues. The germline V gene encodes CDR1 SGHAT and CDR2 FQNNGV. J lost 5 bases, V lost 2 bases, and 11 bases had no gene match. CDR3 DNA sequence: TGTGCCAGCAGCTTAAGATCCCTCGAGCGGGAGGGAACCGGGGAGCTGTTTTTT. It translates to CASSLRSLEREGTGELFF.

V and J are TRBV7-9 and TRBJ2-5; D perhaps matches TRBD2 (5 bases). V gave up 2 bases and J gave up 5 bases, with 12 bases separating them. The CDR3 loop spans 14 amino acids. Germline V gene lookup returns CDR1 SEHNR and CDR2 FQNEAQ (reference sequence). DNA of the CDR3: TGTGCCAGCAGCTTAATCGAATCGGGGGAGACCCAGTACTTC. Its translation: CASSLIESGETQYF.

The chain recombines TRBV7-2 with TRBJ1-6; D is undetermined. Germline V gene data show CDR1 as SGHTA and CDR2 as FQGNSA. This CDR3 has 14 amino acids. With 2 bases removed from V and 5 bases from J, the gap between germline ends came to 7 bases. The CDR3 spells CASSLLRDNSPLHF. Written as DNA, the CDR3 is TGTGCCAGCAGCTTATTACGGGATAATTCACCCCTCCACTTT.

The chain couples TRBV7-2 to TRBJ2-7; D is possibly TRBD2 (6 bases). Germline V gene lookup returns CDR1 SGHTA and CDR2 FQGNSA. The V end was cut by 4 bases, the J end by 3 bases, with 13 bases between. CDR3 length equals 14 residues. In DNA, the CDR3 is TGTGCCAGCAGCTCGGGGACTCAGTACTACGAGCAGTACTTC. Amino acid sequence: CASSSGTQYYEQYF.

This clone appeared a few times. The V gene is TRBV7-2, the J gene TRBJ2-1; 9 bases are shared with TRBD1. Germline V CDR1 and CDR2: SGHTA, FQGNSA. V gave up 3 bases and J gave up 7 bases; unmatched junction bases: 10. The CDR3 is made up of 16 amino acids. CDR3: CASSLVTGTGRNEQFF. The CDR3 DNA sequence: TGTGCCAGCAGCTTGGTAACCGGGACAGGGCGTAATGAGCAGTTCTTC.

The rearrangement links TRBV2 to TRBJ2-1; 7 bases map to TRBD2. The CDR3 runs 18 residues. Trimming removed 5 bases from V and 6 bases from J; junction bases left unmatched: 19. Germline V lookup: CDR1 SNHLY, CDR2 FYNNEI. This CDR3 is CASSYYPLGAGVINEQFF. CDR3 sequence (DNA): TGTGCCAGCAGTTACTACCCCCTTGGGGCGGGGGTCATCAATGAGCAGTTCTTC.

The CDR3 DNA reads TGTGCCAGCAGCTTACAGAACACTGAAGCTTTCTTT. Encoded protein: CASSLQNTEAFF. The V gene is TRBV7-2, the J gene TRBJ1-1, with D uncertain. This CDR3 spans 12 amino acids. Trimming shortened V by 2 bases and J by 1 base, and 2 bases separated the two germline ends. Germline V gives CDR1 SGHTA, CDR2 FQGNSA.

The chain employs TRBV18 and TRBJ1-5; D gene ambiguous. This CDR3 region has 15 residues. Looked up from germline, CDR1 is KGHSH and CDR2 is LQKENI. V lost 3 bases and J lost 4, with 13 bases in between. DNA for the CDR3: TGTGCCAGCTCACCGAATGCAGGCACGAATCAGCCCCAGCATTTT. Translated, it gives CASSPNAGTNQPQHF.

This rearrangement joins TRBV27 to TRBJ2-2; 9 nucleotides agree with TRBD2. The ends lost 4 bases at V and 5 bases at J; junction bases unmatched: 5. The length of the CDR3 is 15 residues. CDR1 and CDR2 (germline): MNHEY, SMNVEV (reference sequence). The CDR3 is CASSSWTSATGELFF. The CDR3 DNA reads as TGTGCCAGCAGTTCTTGGACTAGCGCAACCGGGGAGCTGTTTTTT.

A few counts support this clone. This rearrangement joins TRBV4-1 to TRBJ1-2; D is unresolved. Trimming shortened V by 0 bases and J by 0 bases, and 8 bases separated the two germline ends. The germline gives CDR1 MGHRA, CDR2 YSYEKL. The CDR3 has 15 residues. CDR3 in DNA: TGCGCCAGCAGCCAAGATGCACAGACTAACTATGGCTACACCTTC. This sequence encodes CASSQDAQTNYGYTF.

The rearrangement uses TRBV2 and TRBJ2-3, with 7 positions matching TRBD1. V shed 7 bases, J shed 0 bases, and the junction held 7 bases outside the gene matches. This CDR3 is built from 15 residues. Per the germline V gene, CDR1 is SNHLY and CDR2 is FYNNEI. CDR3 sequence: CASTHRGVSTDTQYF. For the CDR3, the DNA is TGTGCCAGCACCCACAGGGGCGTCAGCACAGATACGCAGTATTTT.